This TCR beta chain appears in the sequencing data of a study of vaccination effects on CD4 cells after COVID-19. Sequencing followed a ViraFEST assay step that expanded antigen-specific CD4+ T cells with viral peptide pools. The authors isolated CD4+ T cells after around nine days of culture. Among the vaccine recipients, none had a prior SARS-CoV-2 infection, and nucleocapsid antibodies were negative. IL-2 at about 10 IU/ml and peptides at 8 to 10 ug/ml were added to cultured PBMC, approximately 2.2 million per well. At days 3 and 7, half of the medium was exchanged for IL-2 medium. As for this clone: No antigen is known for it.

Study-level findings and limits: Convalescent patients were scarce, and early post-infection timepoints were absent. Infection- and vaccine-induced clones contracted markedly late after vaccination.

TCRdb's copy holds only in-frame clones and misses some; the assay was immunoSEQ multiplex PCR. The sample gives around 71,000 clones, approximately 70% of which show up once; under 4.5% is in the top ten. Trimming removed 3 bases at V and 5 bases at J, with 11 bases between. The CDR3 has 15 amino acids. The germline V gene encodes CDR1 SGHTA and CDR2 FQGNSA. The TCR comes from a human donor who received a COVID-19 vaccine. The J gene is TRBJ1-6, the V gene TRBV7-2; D call uncertain. Source: CD4+ T cells from PBMCs cultured with HCoV-OC43 spike peptides, taken before COVID-19 vaccination. Sample subset: HCoV-OC43 spike overlapping peptide pool stimulation. The CDR3 loop is CASSFRTVNNSPLHF. The DNA for the CDR3 is TGTGCCAGCAGCTTCCGGACGGTAAATAATTCACCCCTCCACTTT.